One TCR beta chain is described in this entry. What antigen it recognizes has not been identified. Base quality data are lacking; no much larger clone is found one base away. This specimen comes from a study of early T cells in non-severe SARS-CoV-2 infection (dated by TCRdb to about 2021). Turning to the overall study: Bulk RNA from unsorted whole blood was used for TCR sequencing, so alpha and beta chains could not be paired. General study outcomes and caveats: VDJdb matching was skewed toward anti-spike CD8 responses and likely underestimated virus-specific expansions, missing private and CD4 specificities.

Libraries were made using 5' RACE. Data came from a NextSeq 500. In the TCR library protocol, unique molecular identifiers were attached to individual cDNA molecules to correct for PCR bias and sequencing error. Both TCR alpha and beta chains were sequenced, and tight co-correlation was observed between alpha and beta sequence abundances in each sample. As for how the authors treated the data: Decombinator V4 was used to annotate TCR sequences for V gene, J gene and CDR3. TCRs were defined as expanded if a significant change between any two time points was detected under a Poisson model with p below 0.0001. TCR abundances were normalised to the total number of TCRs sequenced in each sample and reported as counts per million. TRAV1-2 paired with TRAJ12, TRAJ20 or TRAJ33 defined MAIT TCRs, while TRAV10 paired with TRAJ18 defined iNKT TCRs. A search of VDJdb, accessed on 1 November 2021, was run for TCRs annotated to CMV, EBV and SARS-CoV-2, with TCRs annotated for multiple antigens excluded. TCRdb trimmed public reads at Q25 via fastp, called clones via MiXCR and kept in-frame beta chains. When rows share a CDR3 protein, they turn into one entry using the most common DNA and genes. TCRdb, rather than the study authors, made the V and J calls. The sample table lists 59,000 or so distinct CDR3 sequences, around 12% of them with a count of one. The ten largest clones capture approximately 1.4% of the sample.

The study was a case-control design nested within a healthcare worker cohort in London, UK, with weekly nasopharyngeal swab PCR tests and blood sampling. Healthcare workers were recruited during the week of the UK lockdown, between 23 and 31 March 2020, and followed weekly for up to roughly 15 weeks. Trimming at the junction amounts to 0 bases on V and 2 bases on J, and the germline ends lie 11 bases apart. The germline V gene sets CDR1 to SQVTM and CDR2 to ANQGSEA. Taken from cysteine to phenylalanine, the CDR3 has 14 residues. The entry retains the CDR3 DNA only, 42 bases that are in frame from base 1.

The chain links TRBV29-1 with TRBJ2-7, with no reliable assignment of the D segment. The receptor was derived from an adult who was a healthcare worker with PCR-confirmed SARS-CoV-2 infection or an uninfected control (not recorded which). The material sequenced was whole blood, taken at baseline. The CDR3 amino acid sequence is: CSVEDTEIAYEQYF. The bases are TGCAGCGTTGAAGATACTGAAATAGCCTACGAGCAGTACTTC.